This T cell receptor (beta chain) emerged from a study of breast tumors, draining lymph nodes, adjacent tissues. Comments on this clonotype: The junction and the germline gene differ at one end; a read error may be behind it.

In TCRdb, the multiplex PCR reads were re-called with MiXCR into one record per CDR3 protein. The sample records some 53,000 distinct CDR3 sequences, 42% being singletons. Per germline, CDR1 WSHSY and CDR2 SAAADI. The CDR3 sequence is 13 residues long. Sequenced sample: breast tumor tissue. The sequence was obtained from a female donor with breast cancer. Some clones in this sample may be carry-over from other donors' samples. V and J are TRBV10-2 and TRBJ2-7; 8 nucleotides line up with TRBD2. The CDR3 coding sequence is TGCGCCAGCAGTAGGACTAGCTCCCACGAGCAGTACTTC. Protein: CASSRTSSHEQYF.